The 22 T cell receptor beta chains presented below share a single source sample, sequenced in a study of blood T cell repertoires in COVID-19. Data came from immunoSEQ multiplex PCR; TCRdb stores just in-frame clones and leaves some out. The repertoire has about 280,000 clones, just under 90% of them found once; the top ten carry about 2%. Sequences were obtained from PBMCs or T cells enriched from blood (not recorded which). These receptors originate from a woman in her sixties who had recovered from COVID-19.

This chain links TRBV7-8 with TRBJ2-1; TRBD2 matches at 9 bases. Germline V lookup: CDR1 SGHVS, CDR2 FQNEAQ. J gave up 3 bases and V 5 bases, and 5 bases lay outside the gene matches. This CDR3 has 15 amino acids. CDR3 sequence reads: CASSRSGRSYNEQFF. The CDR3, as DNA: TGTGCCAGCAGCCGAAGCGGGAGGAGCTACAATGAGCAGTTCTTC.

V usage is TRBV9 and J usage is TRBJ2-3; 10 bases are shared with TRBD1. The CDR3 runs 15 residues. The germline gives CDR1 SGDLS, CDR2 YYNGEE. V gave up 3 bases and J gave up 2 bases; unmatched junction bases: 3. The CDR3 here is CASSATGGPTDTQYF. CDR3 sequence (DNA): TGTGCCAGCAGCGCGACAGGGGGCCCCACAGATACGCAGTATTTT. Supplemented by reference TRBV9 and TRBJ2-3, the full variable domain reads DSGVTQTPKHLITATGQRVTLRCSPRSGDLSVYWYQQSLDQGLQFLIQYYNGEERAKGNILERFSAQQFPDLHSELNLSSLELGDSALYFCASSATGGPTDTQYFGPGTRLTVL.

The CDR3 reads CSARDRQGAFF. CDR3 nucleotide sequence: TGCAGTGCTAGAGACCGGCAGGGAGCTTTCTTT. V gene TRBV20-1 combines with J gene TRBJ1-1, with a tentative D call TRBD1 (5 bases). V dropped 0 bases and J dropped 10 bases, with 9 bases sitting between them. Germline V gene data show CDR1 as DFQATT and CDR2 as SNEGSKA (reference sequence). This CDR3 is 11 amino acids long.

The chain links TRBV5-1 to TRBJ2-3, with unresolved D. Germline V lookup: CDR1 SGHRS, CDR2 YFSETQ. V shed 2 bases and J shed 4 bases, with 5 bases lying between them. CDR3 size: 12 residues. CDR3 nucleotides: TGCGCCAGCAGCTTACGAGCAGATACGCAGTATTTT. It specifies CASSLRADTQYF.

The chain employs TRBV5-5 and TRBJ1-5; the D gene is possibly TRBD1 (5 bases). Germline CDR1 and CDR2: SGHKS and YYEKEE (reference sequence). Trimming took 0 bases from V and 3 from J, leaving 10 bases between them. The CDR3 covers 15 residues. The DNA for the CDR3 is TGTGCCAGCAGCTTGGAGGGGAATGCCAATCAGCCCCAGCATTTT. Protein sequence: CASSLEGNANQPQHF. The full variable domain, rest sourced from reference TRBV5-5 and TRBJ1-5, is DAGVTQSPTHLIKTRGQQVTLRCSPISGHKSVSWYQQVLGQGPQFIFQYYEKEERGRGNFPDRFSARQFPNYSSELNVNALLLGDSALYLCASSLEGNANQPQHFGDGTRLSIL.

This chain links TRBV7-8 with TRBJ1-5; possible D gene TRBD1, 6 bases. Trimming took off 1 base at V and 3 bases at J, with 10 bases between the two ends. CDR3 size: 15 residues. The germline V gene encodes CDR1 SGHVS and CDR2 FQNEAQ. CDR3 DNA: TGTGCCAGCAGCTTAGTGGACAGCCTCAATCAGCCCCAGCATTTT. This sequence encodes CASSLVDSLNQPQHF.

J is TRBJ1-1 and V is TRBV28, with a tentative D call TRBD1 (5 bases). Germline loops: CDR1 MDHEN, CDR2 SYDVKM. Trimming removed 5 bases from V and 5 bases from J, with 15 bases in between. This CDR3 has 14 amino acids. In nucleotides, the CDR3 is TGTGCCAGCAGTCGGGGGGGGTCTGGGACTGAAGCTTTCTTT. Protein sequence: CASSRGGSGTEAFF.

The gene calls are TRBV6-5 and TRBJ2-3, with D possibly being TRBD2 (5 bases). Germline V gene sequence: CDR1 MNHEY, CDR2 SVGAGI. The CDR3 sequence is 14 residues long. V dropped 7 bases and J dropped 1 base, with 12 bases sitting between them. As DNA, the CDR3 is TGTGCCAGCACAGCTAGCTGGGGCACAGATACGCAGTATTTT. Protein product: CASTASWGTDTQYF.

The J gene is TRBJ1-5, the V gene TRBV19; 10 bases map to TRBD1. The CDR3 has 14 amino acids. The trim removed 4 bases at V and 6 bases at J, leaving 3 bases unmatched. Germline assignment: CDR1 LNHDA and CDR2 SQIVND (reference sequence). This CDR3 reads CASSKTGGFQPQHF. The DNA for the CDR3 is TGTGCCAGTAGTAAGACAGGGGGCTTTCAGCCCCAGCATTTT.

This chain links TRBV9 with TRBJ2-1; TRBD2 aligns across 14 bases. J was trimmed by 7 bases and V by 0 bases; bases with no gene match: 6. The CDR3 consists of 17 residues. Looked up from germline, CDR1 is SGDLS and CDR2 is YYNGEE. The DNA for the CDR3 is TGTGCCAGCAGCGTAGCTAGCGGACTAGCGGGAGGAAATGAGCAGTTCTTC. Residues: CASSVASGLAGGNEQFF.

This clone was picked up one time. The chain links TRBV19 to TRBJ1-1; 7 bases match TRBD1. From germline, CDR1 is LNHDA and CDR2 SQIVND (reference sequence). The CDR3 contains 17 residues. V trimming: 4 bases; J trimming: 2 bases; junction bases outside the gene matches: 13. The CDR3, as DNA: TGTGCCAGTAGTACTCGACAGGGATGGGGAGGTAACACTGAAGCTTTCTTT. This translates into CASSTRQGWGGNTEAFF.

This clone has just one count. The chain employs TRBV21-1 and TRBJ2-7; whether TRBD2, the table's D call, matches the DNA was not checked. TRBV21-1 is a recognized pseudogene. This CDR3 is 10 amino acids long. This CDR3 reads CATPSYEQYF. The CDR3 DNA follows: TGTGCCACTCCCTCCTACGAGCAGTACTTC.

The chain combines TRBV3-1 (or the pseudogene TRBV3-2) with TRBJ2-3; TRBD2 agrees at 10 bases. The V gene end was trimmed by 4 bases and the J gene end by 1 base; junction bases not matched to a gene: 5. There are 16 residues in the CDR3. Per germline, CDR1 LGHDT and CDR2 YNNKEL (reference sequence). In DNA, the CDR3 is TGTGCCAGCAGCCGACGGACTAGCGGCCGCACAGATACGCAGTATTTT. Its protein product is CASSRRTSGRTDTQYF.

V and J are TRBV9 and TRBJ2-1; D unclear. CDR3 length: 13 amino acids. The germline V gene has CDR1 SGDLS and CDR2 YYNGEE. V lost 1 base and J lost 5, with 7 bases in between. For the CDR3, the DNA is TGTGCCAGCAGCGTAAGCGCCGACAATGAGCAGTTCTTC. Its translation: CASSVSADNEQFF.

This clone was observed once. Within the sample, other DNA sequences also encode this same CDR3. This chain joins TRBV5-1 and TRBJ2-5; 7 bases map to TRBD1. This CDR3 spans 13 amino acids. J gave up 3 bases and V 2 bases, and 1 base lay outside the gene matches. Germline CDR1 is SGHRS and CDR2 is YFSETQ. The CDR3 nucleotides read TGCGCCAGCAGCTTTGACAGGGAAGAGACCCAGTACTTC. Amino acids: CASSFDREETQYF. The whole variable domain, filled in from reference TRBV5-1 and TRBJ2-5, reads KAGVTQTPRYLIKTRGQQVTLSCSPISGHRSVSWYQQTPGQGLQFLFEYFSETQRNKGNFPGRFSGRQFSNSRSEMNVSTLELGDSALYLCASSFDREETQYFGPGTRLLVL.

This clone appeared a single time. The chain joins TRBV5-1 to TRBJ1-4; 9 nucleotides match TRBD1. The CDR3 loop spans 14 amino acids. Germline trimming cut 5 bases from V and 8 bases from J; bases unmatched to any gene: 7. Germline assignment: CDR1 SGHRS and CDR2 YFSETQ. Here the CDR3 DNA reads TGCGCCAGCAGTAGGGACAGGGAGGGGGAAAAACTGTTTTTT. Protein: CASSRDREGEKLFF.

V gene TRBV2 combines with J gene TRBJ2-1; the D gene is possibly TRBD2 (6 bases). Germline CDR1 SNHLY, CDR2 FYNNEI. V lost 4 bases and J lost 7, with 14 bases in between. This CDR3 comprises 14 residues. The CDR3 nucleotides read TGTGCCAGCAGTGTCGAGTCGGGGGAAAATGAGCAGTTCTTC. Translating it yields CASSVESGENEQFF.

The chain uses TRBV6-6 and TRBJ2-7; 12 bases line up with TRBD1. The J segment lost 7 bases and the V segment lost 4 bases, leaving 5 bases of the junction unmatched. Looked up from germline, CDR1 is MNHNY and CDR2 is SVGAGI (reference sequence). The CDR3 loop spans 14 amino acids. The DNA for the CDR3 is TGTGCCAGCAGTTTGGGACAGGGGGCTTTAGAGCAGTACTTC. It codes for CASSLGQGALEQYF.

The chain links TRBV10-2 to TRBJ2-3, with D perhaps TRBD1 (6 bases). The V gene's germline CDR1 is WSHSY and CDR2 SAAADI. The V gene lost 2 bases and the J gene lost 2 bases, with 8 bases spanning the gap. This CDR3 comprises 14 residues. The CDR3 bases are TGCGCCAGCAGTGAGAGGGGGATCACAGATACGCAGTATTTT. It is translated as CASSERGITDTQYF.

The chain employs TRBV19 and TRBJ1-1, with no clear D. V lost 5 bases, J lost 0 bases, and 7 bases lay in between. The CDR3 runs 13 residues. From germline, CDR1 is LNHDA and CDR2 SQIVND (reference sequence). The CDR3 sequence: CASSRSVNTEAFF. Written as DNA, the CDR3 is TGTGCCAGTAGTCGGAGTGTGAACACTGAAGCTTTCTTT.

The genes are TRBV28 and TRBJ1-1; 8 bases map to TRBD1. This CDR3 is built from 14 residues. Germline CDR1 is MDHEN and CDR2 is SYDVKM. The J segment lost 5 bases and the V segment lost 10 bases, leaving 12 bases of the junction unmatched. The CDR3 is CAIHQTGVVTEAFF. CDR3 DNA sequence: TGTGCCATCCACCAGACAGGGGTCGTGACTGAAGCTTTCTTT.

V usage is TRBV7-6 and J usage is TRBJ2-1; 12 bases align to TRBD2. The V gene end was trimmed by 1 base and the J gene end by 10 bases; junction bases not matched to a gene: 5. The germline V gene encodes CDR1 SGHVS and CDR2 FNYEAQ. The CDR3 is 15 residues long. The CDR3 reads CASSLGTSGTGEQFF. The CDR3 DNA follows: TGTGCCAGCAGCTTAGGGACTAGCGGGACGGGAGAGCAGTTCTTC.